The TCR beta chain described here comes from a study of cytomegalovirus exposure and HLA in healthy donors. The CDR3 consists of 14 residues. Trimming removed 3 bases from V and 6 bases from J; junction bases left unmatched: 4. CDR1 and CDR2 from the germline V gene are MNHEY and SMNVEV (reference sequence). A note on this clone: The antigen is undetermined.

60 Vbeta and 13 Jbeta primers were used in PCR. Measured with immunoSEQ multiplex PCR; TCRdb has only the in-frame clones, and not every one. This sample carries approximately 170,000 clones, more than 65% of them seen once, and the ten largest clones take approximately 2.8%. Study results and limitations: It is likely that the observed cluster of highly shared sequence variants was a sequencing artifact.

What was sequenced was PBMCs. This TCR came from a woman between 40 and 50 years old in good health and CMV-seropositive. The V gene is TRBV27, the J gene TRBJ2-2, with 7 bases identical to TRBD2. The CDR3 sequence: CASSLREGAGELFF. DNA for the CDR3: TGTGCCAGCAGTTTGAGGGAGGGTGCCGGGGAGCTGTTTTTT.